A selection of T cell receptor beta chains follows, all from one sample in a study of blood T cell repertoires in COVID-19. Sequenced by immunoSEQ multiplex PCR; TCRdb stores in-frame clones only, minus some. This table holds some 150,000 clones, approximately 85% found once. Sequenced material: peripheral blood. These receptors all stem from a man between 60 and 75 years old with COVID-19, enrolled during active disease. The CDR3 runs from the conserved cysteine through the conserved F or W. Each record gives: clone size, V gene, D gene, J gene, CDR3 protein, CDR3 DNA. A D gene is named only where the DNA matches it firmly. Rows give clone size only sometimes, using once, few, many, or a class for an expanded clone.

NA	TRBV6-2/TRBV6-3	TRBD1	TRBJ1-1	CASSLGDRLNTEAFF	TGTGCCAGCAGCCTAGGGGACAGGTTGAACACTGAAGCTTTCTTT
NA	TRBV28	NA	TRBJ2-7	CASRAASDSVRQYF	TGTGCCAGCAGGGCCGCCTCGGACAGTGTTCGGCAGTACTTC
NA	TRBV7-9	NA	TRBJ2-3	CASSLPTDTQYF	TGTGCCAGCAGCCTTCCCACAGATACGCAGTATTTT
NA	TRBV7-2	NA	TRBJ1-6	CASSFNNSPLHF	TGTGCCAGCAGCTTTAATAATTCACCCCTCCACTTT
NA	TRBV30	TRBD1	TRBJ2-3	CAWNLGQGTDTQYF	TGTGCCTGGAATCTGGGACAGGGCACAGATACGCAGTATTTT
NA	TRBV7-9	NA	TRBJ1-2	CASSFWQGSYGYTF	TGTGCCAGCAGCTTTTGGCAGGGTAGCTATGGCTACACCTTC
once	TRBV6-4	NA	TRBJ2-3	CASSGGPGEDTQYF	TGTGCCAGCAGTGGGGGCCCAGGTGAAGATACGCAGTATTTT
NA	TRBV7-6	NA	TRBJ1-4	CASRGGENEKLFF	TGTGCCAGCAGAGGGGGGGAGAATGAAAAACTGTTTTTT
NA	TRBV6-5	NA	TRBJ2-7	CASYPDIYSYEQYF	TGTGCCAGTTATCCGGACATATACTCCTACGAGCAGTACTTC
NA	TRBV18	TRBD1	TRBJ1-1	CASSPSGGTEAFF	TGTGCCAGCTCACCATCAGGGGGCACTGAAGCTTTCTTT
NA	TRBV28	TRBD2	TRBJ2-7	CASSSSGGGSYEQYF	TGTGCCAGCAGTTCTAGCGGGGGGGGCTCCTACGAGCAGTACTTC
once	TRBV7-9	NA	TRBJ1-1	CASSRGGAEGPEAFF	TGTGCCAGCAGCCGAGGGGGGGCTGAAGGCCCTGAAGCTTTCTTT
NA	TRBV2	TRBD1	TRBJ2-2	CASRGTGNTGELFF	TGTGCCAGCAGGGGGACAGGGAACACCGGGGAGCTGTTTTTT
NA	TRBV24-1	NA	TRBJ2-4	CATSDSGLGNIQYF	TGTGCCACCAGTGATTCCGGGTTGGGAAACATTCAGTACTTC
NA	TRBV3-1/TRBV3-2	NA	TRBJ1-1	CASSLKNMNTEAFF	TGTGCCAGCAGCCTGAAGAACATGAACACTGAAGCTTTCTTT
few	TRBV11-2	NA	TRBJ2-1	CASSLNAAGSYNEQFF	TGTGCCAGCAGCTTAAACGCGGCGGGATCGTACAATGAGCAGTTCTTC
NA	TRBV5-8	TRBD1	TRBJ1-5	CASSLEKGGRQPQHF	TGTGCCAGCAGCTTGGAGAAAGGGGGCCGGCAGCCCCAGCATTTT
NA	TRBV7-2	TRBD1	TRBJ2-5	CASSLEGQGMATQYF	TGTGCCAGCAGCTTGGAAGGACAGGGGATGGCGACCCAGTACTTC
NA	TRBV18	NA	TRBJ1-5	CASSLLDSDQPQHF	TGTGCCAGCTCACTTCTGGACAGCGATCAGCCCCAGCATTTT
NA	TRBV18	NA	TRBJ2-2	CASSPQGFTGELFF	TGTGCCAGCTCACCACAGGGGTTCACCGGGGAGCTGTTTTTT
once	TRBV11-2	TRBD1	TRBJ1-4	CASSRTGTNEKLFF	TGTGCCAGCAGCCGGACAGGGACTAATGAAAAACTGTTTTTT
NA	TRBV25-1	TRBD1	TRBJ2-5	CASSDWTGATKETQYF	TGTGCCAGCAGTGACTGGACAGGGGCGACAAAAGAGACCCAGTACTTC
NA	TRBV11-3	NA	TRBJ2-1	CASSLSAGSSYNEQFF	TGTGCCAGCAGCTTAAGTGCTGGGAGCTCCTACAATGAGCAGTTCTTC
NA	TRBV19	TRBD1	TRBJ1-5	CASSTNTGDSSNQPQHF	TGTGCCAGTAGTACCAATACAGGGGATAGTAGCAATCAGCCCCAGCATTTT
once	TRBV5-6	NA	TRBJ1-2	CASSLDRTNYGYTF	TGTGCCAGCAGCTTGGACAGAACTAACTATGGCTACACCTTC
NA	TRBV7-9	NA	TRBJ2-5	CASSLLGGKETQYF	TGTGCCAGCAGCTTACTTGGGGGGAAAGAGACCCAGTACTTC
once	TRBV27	TRBD1	TRBJ1-1	CASRPGQGASTEAFF	TGTGCCAGCAGACCCGGACAGGGGGCGAGCACTGAAGCTTTCTTT
NA	TRBV5-1	TRBD1	TRBJ2-7	CASSWMDRGEQYF	TGCGCCAGCAGCTGGATGGACAGGGGCGAGCAGTACTTC
NA	TRBV4-3	TRBD1	TRBJ1-3	CASSLRTGMKQGTIYF	TGCGCCAGCAGCTTAAGGACAGGAATGAAACAGGGCACCATATATTTT
many	TRBV7-8	TRBD1	TRBJ1-5	CASSPRFGTENNQPQHF	TGTGCCAGCAGTCCTCGGTTTGGGACAGAGAACAATCAGCCCCAGCATTTT
NA	TRBV11-2	TRBD1	TRBJ1-5	CASSWTGNQPQHF	TGTGCCAGCAGCTGGACAGGGAATCAGCCCCAGCATTTT
NA	TRBV7-2	NA	TRBJ2-3	CASSLLGQTSTDTQYF	TGTGCCAGCAGCCTTCTGGGGCAGACTTCCACAGATACGCAGTATTTT
NA	TRBV6-5	TRBD1	TRBJ1-6	CASSRQGKGSPLHF	TGTGCCAGCAGTCGACAGGGAAAAGGCTCACCCCTCCACTTT
NA	TRBV27	TRBD2	TRBJ2-5	CASSLIHSSGPRETQYF	TGTGCCAGCAGTTTAATCCACTCTAGCGGGCCGCGGGAGACCCAGTACTTC
NA	TRBV7-9	TRBD1	TRBJ2-5	CASSLGRQGSYQETQYF	TGTGCCAGCAGCTTGGGTAGACAGGGCTCCTACCAAGAGACCCAGTACTTC
NA	TRBV5-5	TRBD1	TRBJ1-1	CASMIKFGTGGDGTEAFF	TGTGCCAGCATGATAAAATTCGGGACAGGGGGGGATGGCACTGAAGCTTTCTTT
NA	TRBV5-1	TRBD1	TRBJ1-6	CASSLGDRGYNSPLHF	TGCGCCAGCAGCTTGGGGGACAGGGGTTATAATTCACCCCTCCACTTT
NA	TRBV12-5	NA	TRBJ2-2	CASGFTGTQNTGELFF	TGTGCTAGTGGTTTCACCGGGACACAAAACACCGGGGAGCTGTTTTTT
NA	TRBV11-2	TRBD2	TRBJ2-1	CATSTSGSGRQFF	TGTGCCACCTCGACTAGCGGGAGTGGTCGGCAGTTCTTC
NA	TRBV6-5	NA	TRBJ1-1	CVTGRERAFF	TGTGTCACGGGGAGGGAGCGAGCTTTCTTT
NA	TRBV7-9	NA	TRBJ2-2	CASSAQSNTGELFF	TGTGCCAGCTCGGCACAGTCGAACACCGGGGAGCTGTTTTTT
NA	TRBV11-1	NA	TRBJ2-1	CASSSQGGNEQFF	TGTGCCAGCAGCTCCCAGGGAGGCAATGAGCAGTTCTTC
few	TRBV7-9	TRBD1	TRBJ1-4	CASSAANKGATNEKLFF	TGTGCCAGCAGCGCAGCGAATAAGGGGGCGACTAATGAAAAACTGTTTTTT
NA	TRBV6-2/TRBV6-3	TRBD1	TRBJ2-6	CASSRTGGRAGANVLTF	TGTGCCAGCAGTCGGACAGGGGGGAGAGCTGGGGCCAACGTCCTGACTTTC